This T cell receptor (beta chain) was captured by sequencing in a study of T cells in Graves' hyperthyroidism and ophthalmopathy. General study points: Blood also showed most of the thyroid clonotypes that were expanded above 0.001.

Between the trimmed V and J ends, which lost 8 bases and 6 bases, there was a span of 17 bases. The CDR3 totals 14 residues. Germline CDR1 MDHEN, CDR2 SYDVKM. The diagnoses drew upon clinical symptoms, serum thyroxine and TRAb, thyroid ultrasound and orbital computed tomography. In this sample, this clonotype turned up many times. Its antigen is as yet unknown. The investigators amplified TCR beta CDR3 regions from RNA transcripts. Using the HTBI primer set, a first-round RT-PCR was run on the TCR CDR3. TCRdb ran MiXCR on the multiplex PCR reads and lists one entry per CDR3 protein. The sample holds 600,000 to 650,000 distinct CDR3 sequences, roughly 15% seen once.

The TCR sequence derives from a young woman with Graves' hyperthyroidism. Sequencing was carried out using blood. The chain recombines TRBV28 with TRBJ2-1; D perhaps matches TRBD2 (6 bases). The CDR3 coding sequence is TGTGCCAGCCTTAGCGGTTCATTTATCAATGAGCAGTTCTTC. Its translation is CASLSGSFINEQFF.